This TCR beta chain was sequenced during a study of Graves' ophthalmopathy and Graves' hyperthyroidism. Regarding the study as a whole: Blood also harbored most expanded thyroid clonotypes above 0.001 frequency.

TCR beta CDR3 regions were amplified from RNA transcripts. An initial RT-PCR round employing HTBI primers preceded a second-round multiplex PCR. One entry per CDR3 protein results from TCRdb running MiXCR on the multiplex PCR reads. The sample holds roughly 420,000 distinct CDR3 sequences, more than 20% seen once. Between the trimmed V and J ends, which lost 6 bases and 0 bases, there was a span of 11 bases. CDR3 size: 14 residues. This clonotype showed up many times. Antigen specificity is unknown. The sequencing sample was made of peripheral blood. V gene TRBV12-3 or TRBV12-4 combines with J gene TRBJ2-5, with D perhaps being TRBD1 or TRBD2 (5 bases each). The sequence was collected from a woman in her late teens or twenties with stable Graves' hyperthyroidism. CDR3 in amino acids: CASREWGNQETQYF. The CDR3 DNA sequence: TGTGCCAGCAGAGAGTGGGGGAACCAAGAGACCCAGTACTTC.